The clone carrying this T cell receptor beta chain was seen more than once but under ten times. The antigen remains unidentified. The data are from a study of T-cell memory formation after mild COVID-19. Study findings and constraints: The main location of contracting CD4+ clones was CM and EM, and that of contracting CD8+ clones was EMRA.

Sample barcodes and UMIs were carried by the TCR alpha and TCR beta cDNA libraries that 5'RACE generated with constant-segment primers. From the 5' RACE reads, TCRdb called clonotypes with MiXCR, one entry per CDR3 protein. The sample has fewer than 250,000 distinct CDR3 sequences; approximately 20% are singletons. Sample: PBMCs or a T cell subset sorted from them (not recorded which). This clonotype was obtained from an adult woman who had mild COVID-19 (a few samples of this study predate the infection). Cell type and time point are not known.

As DNA, the CDR3 is TGTGCCACCAGTGGTTCGGCGGAGACCCAGTACTTC. As protein: CATSGSAETQYF. J is TRBJ2-5 and V is TRBV24-1; D not certain. Trimming stripped 5 bases from V and 5 bases from J, with 8 bases between. The germline V gene has CDR1 KGHDR and CDR2 SFDVKD. CDR3 length equals 12 residues.